Described below is a single TCR beta chain sequence and its context. Its antigen is as yet unknown. V was cut by 2 bases and J by 8 bases, with 21 bases left in between. CDR3 length: 16 amino acids. These data come from a study of T cell repertoires in cytomegalovirus infection. Study at large: In public TCR beta signatures, there were indications of both CMV infection and matching HLA type.

Findings and limits, study-wide: Dominating the ex vivo response were HLA-C-restricted CMV-specific TCR beta clonotypes. Individuals carrying CMV plus the relevant HLA were identified by cumulative frequency of public TCR beta families.

TCRdb re-called the reads through MiXCR, storing one row per CDR3 protein. Here the sample spans approximately 500,000 distinct CDR3 sequences, more than 20% being singletons. Sequenced material: PBMCs. The chain employs TRBV12-3 or TRBV12-4 and TRBJ1-2; possibly TRBD1 for D (5 bases). The receptor was isolated from a human donor in good health (CMV status not recorded). Some clones in this sample may be carry-over from other donors' samples. For the CDR3, the DNA is TGTGCCAGCAGTTTATCTGGCAGGTGGGGCTCCGGAGGCTACACCTTC. Its protein product is CASSLSGRWGSGGYTF.